Each of the 20 T cell receptor beta chains below was sequenced from the same sample in a study of CD8+CD57+ T cells in acquired aplastic anemia. An expansion of CD8+CD57+ cells by flow cytometry had been shown in patients chosen for sequencing. Genomic DNA constituted the template upon which TCR beta VDJ and CDR3 profiling was performed. TCRdb called the reads again in MiXCR, with one record for every CDR3 protein. The sample contains 150,000 to 200,000 distinct CDR3 sequences, around half of which appear only once. Sequenced sample: sorted CD4+, CD8+, or CD8+CD57+ T cells (not recorded which) from PBMCs. The receptor source for this set is a human donor with aplastic anemia.

This clonotype was found many times. The CDR3 sequence: CSVEDLLAGENIQYF. DNA for the CDR3: TGCAGCGTTGAAGATCTGCTAGCGGGAGAAAACATTCAGTACTTC. The chain joins TRBV29-1 to TRBJ2-4; 10 bases are a match to TRBD2. The CDR3 contains 15 residues. With 0 bases clipped from V and 5 bases from J, the junction kept 4 bases outside the gene matches. Germline lookup yields CDR1 SQVTM and CDR2 ANQGSEA.

The chain joins TRBV29-1 to TRBJ1-2; D is possibly TRBD1 (6 bases). The CDR3 contains 13 residues. Trimming took 3 bases from V and 8 from J, leaving 16 bases between them. CDR1 and CDR2 (germline): SQVTM, ANQGSEA. This CDR3 reads CSVEQGQGFGYTF. CDR3 coding DNA: TGCAGCGTTGAGCAGGGCCAGGGGTTCGGCTACACCTTC.

Many counts were recorded for this clonotype. J is TRBJ2-7 and V is TRBV19, with D possibly being TRBD1 or TRBD2 (5 bases each). The germline V gene has CDR1 LNHDA and CDR2 SQIVND (reference sequence). The CDR3 contains 14 residues. The V end was cut by 1 base, the J end by 2 bases, with 9 bases between. The CDR3 spells CASSIGPGPYEQYF. Here the CDR3 DNA reads TGTGCCAGTAGTATAGGCCCGGGACCCTACGAGCAGTACTTC.

The table lists this clonotype with a few counts. The chain carries TRBV20-1 and TRBJ2-3; D gene unclear. Germline V lookup: CDR1 DFQATT, CDR2 SNEGSKA (reference sequence). CDR3 length: 14 amino acids. The ends were cut back, 3 bases at V and 6 bases at J, with 16 bases in the middle. The CDR3 DNA is TGCAGTGCTAGGGTTTTTGGACGAACCGATACGCAGTATTTT. Translation gives CSARVFGRTDTQYF.

This clonotype was seen many times. The rearrangement links TRBV19 to TRBJ1-2; tentative D call: TRBD1 (6 bases). CDR3 length: 13 residues. Germline loops: CDR1 LNHDA, CDR2 SQIVND (reference sequence). Trimming left V 7 bases short and J 4 bases short, with 13 bases between. The CDR3 loop is CASNSGGGYGYTF. The CDR3 region has the DNA TGTGCCAGTAATTCCGGGGGCGGCTATGGCTACACCTTC.

This clonotype was found a few times. A read error is likely, as this CDR3 ends without the conserved phenylalanine or tryptophan. The chain links TRBV3-1 to TRBJ2-3; TRBD1 aligns across 9 bases. Trimming cost V 5 bases and J 5 bases; bases outside gene matches: 11. The CDR3 extends over 16 amino acids. Per germline, CDR1 LGHDT and CDR2 YNNKEL (reference sequence). The CDR3 protein is CASSFTGTGIKDTQYL. In DNA form, the CDR3 reads TGTGCCAGCAGCTTTACCGGGACAGGGATAAAAGATACGCAGTATCTT.

This clonotype was detected only a few times. The rearrangement joins TRBV10-3 to TRBJ2-5, with no clear D. CDR1 and CDR2 from the germline V gene are ENHRY and SYGVKD. The CDR3 covers 16 residues. Trimming removed 0 bases from V and 7 bases from J, with 18 bases in between. The CDR3 reads CAISESASMFEVTQYF. In DNA, the CDR3 is TGTGCCATCAGTGAGTCGGCCAGTATGTTTGAGGTGACCCAGTACTTC.

The chain has TRBV24-1 and TRBJ2-5; D may match TRBD1 or TRBD2 (5 bases each). The CDR3 sequence is 14 residues long. Looked up from germline, CDR1 is KGHDR and CDR2 is SFDVKD. The V and J ends lost 4 bases and 4 bases respectively, with 12 bases between them. The CDR3 protein is CATSDPGRGETQYF. The DNA of the CDR3 is TGTGCCACCAGTGACCCGGGACGTGGAGAGACCCAGTACTTC.

In the case of this clonotype: The junction differs from germline at one of its ends, possibly a read error. The chain employs TRBV11-1 and TRBJ2-1; no definite D call. The V gene's germline CDR1 is SGHAT and CDR2 FQDESV (reference sequence). This CDR3 has 15 amino acids. The CDR3 region is CASSLVTRPYNEQFF. DNA of the CDR3: TGTGCCAGCAGCTTAGTAACCAGGCCGTACAATGAGCAGTTTTTC. The full variable domain, rest sourced from reference TRBV11-1 and TRBJ2-1, is EAEVAQSPRYKITEKSQAVAFWCDPISGHATLYWYRQILGQGPELLVQFQDESVVDDSQLPKDRFSAERLKGVDSTLKIQPAELGDSAMYLCASSLVTRPYNEQFFGPGTRLTVL.

This sequence joins TRBV7-2 and TRBJ2-3; D is unclear. The CDR3 is 13 residues long. The V gene's germline CDR1 is SGHTA and CDR2 FQGNSA. Trimming took 3 bases from V and 2 from J, leaving 6 bases between them. The chain's CDR3 is CASSLVNTDTQYF. The CDR3 DNA is TGTGCCAGCAGCTTGGTAAACACAGATACGCAGTATTTT.

This sequence joins TRBV6-5 and TRBJ1-2; a possible D gene is TRBD1 (5 bases). Trimming left V 3 bases short and J 8 bases short, with 13 bases between. This CDR3 is 13 amino acids long. Germline V CDR1 and CDR2: MNHEY, SVGAGI. The DNA for the CDR3 is TGTGCCAGCAGTTATTCGTGGGGGTGGGGCTACACCTTC. Its protein product is CASSYSWGWGYTF.

The V gene is TRBV12-3 or TRBV12-4, the J gene TRBJ2-2, with D perhaps matching TRBD1 or TRBD2 (6 bases each). The length of the CDR3 is 13 residues. The V gene lost 3 bases and the J gene lost 8 bases, with 10 bases spanning the gap. CDR3 loop: CASSFRGRGELFF. The CDR3 coding sequence is TGTGCCAGCAGTTTCCGGGGGCGGGGGGAGCTGTTTTTT.

A word on this clonotype: At one boundary the junction diverges from the germline segment, which might be a read error. The genes are TRBV7-3 and TRBJ2-1; 7 bases map to TRBD2. Looked up from germline, CDR1 is SGHTA and CDR2 is FQGTGA. This CDR3 contains 16 residues. The CDR3 DNA sequence: TGTGCCAGCAGTCAATCCCTGACTAGCTCCTACAATGGGCAGTTCTTC. It encodes CASSQSLTSSYNGQFF.

This clonotype was detected many times. The gene calls are TRBV13 and TRBJ2-7, with TRBD1 as a possible D gene (5 bases). V was shortened by 5 bases and J by 4 bases, with 18 bases between the two germline ends. This CDR3 is 15 amino acids long. Germline values: CDR1 PRHDT, CDR2 FYEKMQ (reference sequence). CDR3 protein: CASSPSTDIGYEQYF. The CDR3 nucleotides are TGTGCCAGCAGCCCCTCGACAGACATCGGATACGAGCAGTACTTC.

This clonotype was seen more than once but under ten times. The J gene is TRBJ2-2, the V gene TRBV4-2, with 12 nucleotides matching TRBD1. Germline trimming cut 2 bases from V and 6 bases from J; bases unmatched to any gene: 7. Per germline, CDR1 LGHNA and CDR2 YNFKEQ. The CDR3 has 17 residues. The CDR3 region is CASSQWGQGAGPGELFF. The CDR3 region has the DNA TGTGCCAGCAGCCAATGGGGACAGGGGGCCGGTCCCGGGGAGCTGTTTTTT.

As concerns this clonotype: A much larger clone is a single base away; this may be a read error. The V call is TRBV5-4, the J call TRBJ2-7; 8 nucleotides align to TRBD2. The J segment lost 2 bases and the V segment lost 4 bases, leaving 5 bases of the junction unmatched. Germline CDR1 and CDR2: SGHNT and YYREEE (reference sequence). There are 14 residues in the CDR3. The chain's CDR3 is CASSLPGGTYEQYF. The CDR3 DNA is TGTGCCAGCAGCCTCCCGGGGGGGACCTACGAGCAGTACTTC. The variable domain in full, completed from reference TRBV5-4 and TRBJ2-7, reads ETGVTQSPTHLIKTRGQQVTLRCSSQSGHNTVSWYQQALGQGPQFIFQYYREEENGRGNFPPRFSGLQFPNYSSELNVNALELDDSALYLCASSLPGGTYEQYFGPGTRLTVT.

This clonotype was found once. The final CDR3 position lacks the conserved phenylalanine or tryptophan, pointing to a likely read error. This sequence joins TRBV20-1 and TRBJ2-7, with 8 bases matching TRBD1. The CDR3 sequence is 14 residues long. Germline CDR1 and CDR2: DFQATT and SNEGSKA (reference sequence). After removal of 6 bases from V and 2 bases from J, the junction contained 9 bases not matched to a gene. The DNA of the CDR3 is TGCAGTGCCACGGACAGGGTGGCGGCCTACGAGCAGTACCTC. This sequence encodes CSATDRVAAYEQYL.

The J gene is TRBJ2-7, the V gene TRBV15, with TRBD1 matching over 8 bases. Per the germline V gene, CDR1 is LNHNV and CDR2 is YYDKDF (reference sequence). The CDR3 length is 17 residues. V gave up 2 bases and J gave up 3 bases; unmatched junction bases: 12. CDR3 DNA: TGTGCCACCAGCAGATCACCACTGGACAGGGCGGGCTACGAGCAGTACTTC. It encodes CATSRSPLDRAGYEQYF.

DNA for the CDR3: TGTGCCAGCAGCTTACCCGGTGGGGTCTACAATGAGCAGTTCTTC. It codes for CASSLPGGVYNEQFF. This chain joins TRBV11-1 and TRBJ2-1, with D unresolved. Looked up from germline, CDR1 is SGHAT and CDR2 is FQDESV (reference sequence). V was cut by 2 bases and J by 3 bases, with 11 bases left in between. The length of the CDR3 is 15 residues.

The chain uses TRBV3-1 and TRBJ1-4; D call uncertain. V gave up 8 bases and J gave up 7 bases, with 20 bases separating them. The CDR3 covers 15 residues. Germline-derived CDR1 and CDR2 are LGHDT and YNNKEL (reference sequence). In nucleotides, the CDR3 is TGTGCCAGCTCTCCGGGTGGCGGCCCAGGTGAAAAACTGTTTTTT. Encoded protein: CASSPGGGPGEKLFF.